The clone carrying this T cell receptor beta chain was seen at least ten times. Its antigen is unknown. Trimming took 1 base from V and 3 from J; bases not matched to a gene: 5. The CDR3 extends over 17 amino acids. In germline, CDR1 is KGHSH, CDR2 LQKENI. This sample was included in a study of T cells in Graves' hyperthyroidism and ophthalmopathy. Findings and caveats of the study: A model of 13 V-J pairs discriminated ophthalmopathy from stable hyperthyroidism.

What was amplified from RNA transcripts were TCR beta CDR3 regions. With the HTBI primer set, the TCR CDR3 went through a first round of RT-PCR. TCRdb independently ran MiXCR on the multiplex PCR reads; one entry per CDR3 protein. This table has some 620,000 distinct CDR3 sequences, around 15% appearing once. A lack of ophthalmopathy progression within 18 months defined stable Graves' hyperthyroidism. Hyperthyroidism was newly diagnosed in patients aged 18 to 65 (duration under 2 months). The sequence came from a woman aged 30 to 39 with Graves' hyperthyroidism. The sample comprised blood. The rearrangement links TRBV18 to TRBJ2-3, with 12 nucleotides matching TRBD2. In nucleotides, the CDR3 is TGTGCCAGCTCACCACTTGCCGGGACTAGCGGGACAGATACGCAGTATTTT. It is translated as CASSPLAGTSGTDTQYF.